The 30 T cell receptor beta chains reported below all come from one sample, sequenced in a study of shared clonotypes between healthy human individuals. Some clones are missing from TCRdb's copy, which holds only in-frame ones; the method was immunoSEQ multiplex PCR. Of some 2.3 million clones in the sample, over 90% were seen once. The sequenced material came from naive CD4+ T cells from PBMCs. The subset denotes: CD45RA+ positively selected. These receptors were collected from a man aged 18-30 years in good health. Some clones in this sample may be carry-over from other donors' samples.

The V call is TRBV7-9, the J call TRBJ1-4; D remains unclear. The V end was cut by 7 bases, the J end by 5 bases, with 14 bases between. Per the germline V gene, CDR1 is SEHNR and CDR2 is FQNEAQ (reference sequence). CDR3 size: 14 residues. The CDR3 DNA reads as TGTGCCAGCAATTTTGGGCAGCCCAATGAAAAACTGTTTTTT. Its translation: CASNFGQPNEKLFF.

To note about this clone: Other DNA sequences in this sample translate to the same CDR3. The chain employs TRBV5-1 and TRBJ1-4; 8 nucleotides align to TRBD1. Germline CDR1 reads SGHRS; CDR2 reads YFSETQ. This CDR3 is 14 amino acids long. Trimming cost V 4 bases and J 4 bases; bases outside gene matches: 3. DNA for the CDR3: TGCGCCAGCAGCCTAGGACAGGGTAATGAAAAACTGTTTTTT. Its translation: CASSLGQGNEKLFF.

This chain uses TRBV30 with TRBJ1-5; possible D gene TRBD1, 5 bases. The germline V and J ends were trimmed by 0 bases and 2 bases, with 11 bases remaining between them. Germline V gene lookup returns CDR1 GTSNPN and CDR2 SVGIG (reference sequence). The CDR3 is 15 amino acids. The CDR3 nucleotides read TGTGCCTGGAGTGTAGGCCAGGGCGGCAATCAGCCCCAGCATTTT. It encodes CAWSVGQGGNQPQHF.

This chain joins TRBV6-5 and TRBJ1-6, with a possible D match to TRBD1 (5 bases). Germline CDR1 is MNHEY and CDR2 is SVGAGI. This CDR3 has 16 amino acids. Deletions cut 1 base from V and 12 bases from J, with 19 bases between. CDR3 DNA sequence: TGTGCCAGCAGTTACTACACAGGCTCGGGGGAGAAACCCCTCCACTTT. Protein product: CASSYYTGSGEKPLHF.

V is TRBV7-2 and J is TRBJ2-7; 12 bases align to TRBD2. J was trimmed by 5 bases and V by 1 base; bases with no gene match: 9. Germline V gene data show CDR1 as SGHTA and CDR2 as FQGNSA. This CDR3 is 17 amino acids long. CDR3 amino acids: CASSLGASGRARDEQYF. The CDR3 region has the DNA TGTGCCAGCAGCTTAGGCGCTAGCGGGAGGGCCCGGGACGAGCAGTACTTC.

The genes are TRBV7-9 and TRBJ2-2; 10 nucleotides agree with TRBD2. The trim removed 5 bases at V and 1 base at J, leaving 4 bases unmatched. CDR3 length equals 16 residues. Per the germline V gene, CDR1 is SEHNR and CDR2 is FQNEAQ (reference sequence). The CDR3 coding sequence is TGTGCCAGCAGCCCCAAGCGGGAGGGGAACACCGGGGAGCTGTTTTTT. Its translation: CASSPKREGNTGELFF.

The rearrangement uses TRBV6-6 and TRBJ1-1, with 10 bases identical to TRBD1. After removal of 5 bases from V and 4 bases from J, the junction contained 7 bases not matched to a gene. The CDR3 runs 15 residues. The germline CDR1 and CDR2 sequences are MNHNY and SVGAGI (reference sequence). This CDR3 reads CASSTDRGIVTEAFF. The CDR3 DNA reads TGTGCCAGCAGTACGGACAGGGGGATTGTCACTGAAGCTTTCTTT.

J is TRBJ2-7 and V is TRBV6-1, with TRBD2 matching 8 bases. The V gene's germline CDR1 is MNHNS and CDR2 SASEGT. The CDR3 spans 16 residues. V was pared by 2 bases and J by 8 bases, with 14 bases of the junction left unmatched. Written as DNA, the CDR3 is TGTGCCAGCAGTGAACGACCGAGCGGGGGAGGGGGGCAGCAGTACTTC. Its translation: CASSERPSGGGGQQYF.

This clone was counted a single time. The chain employs TRBV5-1 and TRBJ2-2, with D hard to call. Germline CDR1 reads SGHRS; CDR2 reads YFSETQ. CDR3 length equals 15 residues. The germline V and J ends were trimmed by 0 bases and 2 bases, with 8 bases remaining between them. DNA for the CDR3: TGCGCCAGCAGCTTGGCAGTTTTTAACACCGGGGAGCTGTTTTTT. Protein product: CASSLAVFNTGELFF.

This clone occurred once. This rearrangement joins TRBV5-1 to TRBJ2-1, with TRBD2 matching over 10 bases. This CDR3 contains 14 residues. V gave up 5 bases and J gave up 5 bases; unmatched junction bases: 4. Germline CDR1 reads SGHRS; CDR2 reads YFSETQ. The CDR3 DNA sequence: TGCGCCAGCAGGTCGGGACTAGCGAACAATGAGCAGTTCTTC. Translated: CASRSGLANNEQFF.

The chain couples TRBV7-6 to TRBJ2-3, with D perhaps TRBD2 (6 bases). Trimming took off 2 bases at V and 2 bases at J, with 17 bases between the two ends. The length of the CDR3 is 17 residues. Germline values: CDR1 SGHVS, CDR2 FNYEAQ. The CDR3 protein is CASSLRPQRAPTDTQYF. The CDR3 coding sequence is TGTGCCAGCAGCTTACGACCCCAGCGGGCTCCCACAGATACGCAGTATTTT.

V is TRBV14 and J is TRBJ1-1; D is possibly TRBD1 (6 bases). The V gene lost 5 bases and the J gene lost 4 bases, with 14 bases spanning the gap. CDR1 and CDR2 from the germline V gene are SGHDN and FVKESK. This CDR3 region has 14 residues. CDR3 sequence: CASSYTGRGTEAFF. The CDR3 region has the DNA TGTGCCAGCAGCTATACAGGGAGAGGCACTGAAGCTTTCTTT.

The V call is TRBV6-1, the J call TRBJ1-2; the D is unclear. Germline V gene lookup returns CDR1 MNHNS and CDR2 SASEGT. V was trimmed by 2 bases and J by 8 bases, leaving 21 bases between them. The CDR3 sequence is 16 residues long. The CDR3 DNA reads as TGTGCCAGCAGTGAATGGGTCCTTTCCCCCCTCGAGGGCTACACCTTC. Translating gives CASSEWVLSPLEGYTF.

A note on this clone: This same CDR3 is encoded by further DNA sequences in the sample. V and J are TRBV19 and TRBJ2-7; perhaps D is TRBD1 or TRBD2 (5 bases each). CDR1 LNHDA and CDR2 SQIVND come from the germline V gene (reference sequence). The CDR3 is 12 amino acids. Trimming removed 8 bases at V and 2 bases at J, with 10 bases between. CDR3 DNA: TGTGCCAGTCGGGACCGAGCCTACGAGCAGTACTTC. Protein: CASRDRAYEQYF.

The chain recombines TRBV5-1 with TRBJ2-7; TRBD1 or TRBD2 may be the D gene (5 bases each). The CDR3 has 12 amino acids. The ends were cut back, 2 bases at V and 7 bases at J, with 10 bases in the middle. From germline, CDR1 is SGHRS and CDR2 YFSETQ. The chain's CDR3 is CASSFGDREQYF. CDR3 DNA sequence: TGCGCCAGCAGCTTCGGGGACCGGGAGCAGTACTTC.

With respect to this clone: At the DNA level, this CDR3 is encoded by other sequences in the same sample as well. The chain has TRBV28 and TRBJ2-1; D is ambiguous. The germline V gene encodes CDR1 MDHEN and CDR2 SYDVKM. V was shortened by 6 bases and J by 0 bases, with 9 bases between the two germline ends. There are 14 residues in the CDR3. For the CDR3, the DNA is TGTGCCAGCAGCCCCGTAGGCTCCTACAATGAGCAGTTCTTC. Its translation: CASSPVGSYNEQFF.

Comment on this clone: This sample also contains other DNA sequences that code for the same CDR3. This rearrangement joins TRBV5-1 to TRBJ2-1, with TRBD2 matching 7 bases. The V gene end was trimmed by 1 base and the J gene end by 0 bases; junction bases not matched to a gene: 4. The CDR3 runs to 16 residues. In germline, CDR1 is SGHRS, CDR2 YFSETQ. CDR3 coding DNA: TGCGCCAGCAGCTTGCTAGCGGCAAGCTCCTACAATGAGCAGTTCTTC. The encoded protein is CASSLLAASSYNEQFF.

This clone was picked up one time. The genes are TRBV19 and TRBJ2-2; TRBD2 matches 9 bases. CDR3 length: 16 amino acids. V shed 3 bases and J 7 bases; nucleotides not matched to a gene: 9. Germline CDR1 is LNHDA and CDR2 is SQIVND (reference sequence). CDR3 nucleotide sequence: TGTGCCAGTAGTATGACAGCGGGAGGAATTGGCGGGGAGCTGTTTTTT. Translation gives CASSMTAGGIGGELFF.

In DNA form, the CDR3 reads TGCGCCAGCAGCCAGCTTTACCTCGGGACAGCTATAAAGAACACTGAAGCTTTCTTT. This gives the protein CASSQLYLGTAIKNTEAFF. This chain links TRBV4-1 with TRBJ1-1; 7 nucleotides align to TRBD1. CDR1 and CDR2 from the germline V gene are MGHRA and YSYEKL. J gave up 1 base and V 3 bases, and 17 bases lay outside the gene matches. This CDR3 spans 19 amino acids.

This clone has just one count. This sequence joins TRBV5-1 and TRBJ2-1; TRBD2 matches at 8 bases. J was trimmed by 4 bases and V by 4 bases; bases with no gene match: 22. CDR1 is SGHRS, CDR2 YFSETQ, per germline. The CDR3 contains 20 residues. This CDR3 is CASSPRGRAGARKTYNEQFF. Here the CDR3 DNA reads TGCGCCAGCAGCCCACGGGGGAGAGCGGGGGCGCGCAAGACATACAATGAGCAGTTCTTC.

The CDR3 here is CASSWTARNQPQHF. The CDR3, as DNA: TGTGCCAGCAGCTGGACAGCCAGGAATCAGCCCCAGCATTTT. The chain employs TRBV5-8 and TRBJ1-5; D is possibly TRBD1 (6 bases). The CDR3 consists of 14 residues. The V end lost 3 bases, the J end lost 4 bases, and 11 bases lay between the germline ends. Germline V gene sequence: CDR1 SGHTS, CDR2 YDEGEE.

J is TRBJ1-5 and V is TRBV28, with unresolved D. V dropped 5 bases and J dropped 2 bases, with 13 bases sitting between them. CDR1 and CDR2 (germline): MDHEN, SYDVKM. This CDR3 spans 15 amino acids. The CDR3 protein is CASSRLIGGNQPQHF. In DNA, the CDR3 is TGTGCCAGCAGTCGCCTAATTGGGGGCAATCAGCCCCAGCATTTT.

The count of this clone is one. The V call is TRBV9, the J call TRBJ2-7; D is uncertain. CDR3 length: 14 amino acids. V was trimmed by 0 bases and J by 6 bases, leaving 13 bases between them. Germline V CDR1 and CDR2: SGDLS, YYNGEE. The chain's CDR3 is CASSVEARTSEQYF. As DNA, the CDR3 is TGTGCCAGCAGCGTAGAAGCTAGAACTTCCGAGCAGTACTTC.

There are a few counts of this clone. The rearrangement links TRBV25-1 to TRBJ1-5, with D perhaps TRBD1 (6 bases). Germline V gene sequence: CDR1 MGHDK, CDR2 SYGVNS. The CDR3 consists of 14 residues. Trimming took 4 bases from V and 7 from J, leaving 14 bases between them. In DNA, the CDR3 is TGTGCCAGCAGTGCGTCCTCGGGGGGCCAGCCCCAGCATTTT. Translation gives CASSASSGGQPQHF. Full variable domain (missing parts from reference TRBV25-1 and TRBJ1-5): EADIYQTPRYLVIGTGKKITLECSQTMGHDKMYWYQQDPGMELHLIHYSYGVNSTEKGDLSSESTVSRIRTEHFPLTLESARPSHTSQYLCASSASSGGQPQHFGDGTRLSIL.

The rearrangement joins TRBV15 to TRBJ1-4; D is undetermined. The V end lost 0 bases, the J end lost 0 bases, and 11 bases lay between the germline ends. Germline assignment: CDR1 LNHNV and CDR2 YYDKDF (reference sequence). CDR3 length equals 17 residues. The DNA for the CDR3 is TGTGCCACCAGCAGAGATCGTTTTATCGCAACTAATGAAAAACTGTTTTTT. Translating gives CATSRDRFIATNEKLFF. Complete variable domain (other parts from reference TRBV15 and TRBJ1-4): DAMVIQNPRYQVTQFGKPVTLSCSQTLNHNVMYWYQQKSSQAPKLLFHYYDKDFNNEADTPDNFQSRRPNTSFCFLDIRSPGLGDTAMYLCATSRDRFIATNEKLFFGSGTQLSVL.

V and J are TRBV9 and TRBJ2-7; 10 nucleotides align to TRBD2. Germline V CDR1 and CDR2: SGDLS, YYNGEE. This CDR3 spans 14 amino acids. With V trimmed by 5 bases and J by 5 bases, 7 bases remained unmatched. The DNA for the CDR3 is TGTGCCAGCAGTGCTAGCGGGGGACGAAACGAGCAGTACTTC. This translates into CASSASGGRNEQYF.

This chain connects TRBV30 to TRBJ2-7; 10 nucleotides match TRBD1. Looked up from germline, CDR1 is GTSNPN and CDR2 is SVGIG (reference sequence). The trim removed 4 bases at V and 4 bases at J, leaving 7 bases unmatched. This CDR3 spans 14 amino acids. The CDR3 sequence is CAWTLDRGHYEQYF. Written as DNA, the CDR3 is TGTGCCTGGACCCTTGACAGGGGGCATTACGAGCAGTACTTC.

This chain joins TRBV6-5 and TRBJ2-7; D may be TRBD1 (5 bases). From germline, CDR1 is MNHEY and CDR2 SVGAGI. This CDR3 contains 13 residues. V lost 7 bases to trimming and J lost 4 bases, with 14 bases between them. The CDR3 DNA reads TGTGCCAGCAATCAGGGAAGGAATTACGAGCAGTACTTC. It translates to CASNQGRNYEQYF.

This clone was seen only once. The chain joins TRBV9 to TRBJ2-2, with D perhaps matching TRBD1 (6 bases). Trimming removed 4 bases from V and 2 bases from J, with 15 bases in between. Per the germline V gene, CDR1 is SGDLS and CDR2 is YYNGEE. This CDR3 region has 16 residues. The CDR3 bases are TGTGCCAGCAGCATCCCAGGGGACGGAAACACCGGGGAGCTGTTTTTT. The encoded protein is CASSIPGDGNTGELFF.

This chain links TRBV6-5 with TRBJ2-7; D uncertain. Germline lookup yields CDR1 MNHEY and CDR2 SVGAGI. The V end lost 2 bases, the J end lost 3 bases, and 11 bases lay between the germline ends. The CDR3 has 14 residues. CDR3 bases: TGTGCCAGCAGTTACCGTCCACGAGACTACGAGCAGTACTTC. Its protein product is CASSYRPRDYEQYF.